The clone carrying this T cell receptor beta chain was observed at least ten times. This record comes from a study of early T cells in non-severe SARS-CoV-2 infection. The CDR3 contains 16 residues. Germline loops: CDR1 LNHDA, CDR2 SQIVND (reference sequence). V gave up 4 bases and J gave up 4 bases, with 19 bases separating them. TCRdb redid the calling of the 5' RACE reads with MiXCR, one entry per CDR3 protein. The sample shows around 50,000 distinct CDR3 sequences, about 12% of them seen only once. Sequences were obtained from whole blood. The sequence came from an adult who was a healthcare worker with PCR-confirmed SARS-CoV-2 infection or an uninfected control (not recorded which). The chain carries TRBV19 and TRBJ2-5; D remains ambiguous. The CDR3 bases are TGTGCCAGTAGTACCCGAGCCCACACCCCCGGAGAGACCCAGTACTTC. Translated, it gives CASSTRAHTPGETQYF.